Listed below are T cell receptor beta chains from one sample, sequenced in a study of OX40 agonist ivuxolimab in advanced cancers. Sequencing used immunoSEQ multiplex PCR; TCRdb keeps in-frame clones, though not all of them. The table lists 65,000 to 75,000 clones, roughly four fifths of them singletons. The sample here was CD4+ or CD8+ T cells sorted from blood, taken in a trial of the OX40 agonist ivuxolimab. The receptors here all came from an adult with an advanced solid tumor such as melanoma, head and neck, liver or kidney cancer. Both conserved end residues are trimmed from each CDR3.

j_gene: TRBJ2-3
v_gene: TRBV10-1
CDR3aa: ASSEGTSGTTDTQY

j_gene: TRBJ2-3
v_gene: TRBV5-4
CDR3aa: ASSELASGSPGDTQY

j_gene: TRBJ2-3
v_gene: TRBV19
CDR3aa: ASSTRDRGTDTQY

j_gene: TRBJ2-7
v_gene: TRBV19
CDR3aa: ASRLGGSSYEQY

j_gene: TRBJ2-1
v_gene: TRBV9
CDR3aa: ASSVTGGRTYNEQF

j_gene: TRBJ1-2
v_gene: TRBV7-9
CDR3aa: ASSNGTGRLHGYT

j_gene: TRBJ1-1
v_gene: TRBV1
CDR3aa: TSSQESDSNTEAF

j_gene: TRBJ2-2
v_gene: TRBV9
CDR3aa: ASSPSGGNTGELF

j_gene: TRBJ2-3
v_gene: TRBV5-8
CDR3aa: ASSPTSGTSTDTQY

j_gene: TRBJ2-3
v_gene: TRBV7-8
CDR3aa: ASSFKGADTQY

j_gene: TRBJ2-5
v_gene: TRBV7-9
CDR3aa: ASSLEAGTLQETQY

j_gene: TRBJ2-3
v_gene: TRBV13
CDR3aa: ASSLGGSADTQY

j_gene: TRBJ1-1
v_gene: TRBV5-1
CDR3aa: ASSWGQGWTEAF

j_gene: TRBJ1-6
v_gene: TRBV6-5
CDR3aa: ASRPGQYNSPLH

j_gene: TRBJ1-1
v_gene: TRBV7-2
CDR3aa: ASSLDPQGPEAF

j_gene: TRBJ2-1
v_gene: TRBV4-1
CDR3aa: ASSPRGEIGLGNEQF

j_gene: TRBJ2-1
v_gene: TRBV5-4
CDR3aa: ASSSPLPGDEQF

j_gene: TRBJ2-3
v_gene: TRBV7-9
CDR3aa: ASTGGGYGVTDTQY

j_gene: TRBJ2-7
v_gene: TRBV7-2
CDR3aa: ASSLALHPYEQY

j_gene: TRBJ1-5
v_gene: TRBV2
CDR3aa: ASSSRGESNQPQH